This T cell receptor (beta chain) originates from a study of OX40 agonist ivuxolimab in advanced cancers. The study in broad terms: Ivuxolimab, which targeted the costimulatory receptor OX40 (CD134), was an agonistic, fully human IgG2 monoclonal antibody. Intravenous ivuxolimab was administered to patients every 2 weeks at six dose levels: 0.01, 0.1, 0.3, 1.5, 3 and 10 mg/kg. The point of sequencing TCRbeta in the periphery was to test whether ivuxolimab changed TCR sequence diversity and drove clonal T-cell expansion. Among the approximately 50 dose-escalation patients, some 20 had hepatocellular carcinoma, approximately 15 melanoma, 9 renal cell carcinoma and 9 head and neck cancer. Partial responses occurred in three dose-escalation patients: two with cutaneous melanoma and one with hepatocellular carcinoma. In the dose-escalation cohort, over 65% of patients were male, and the mean age was approximately 55 years, with a range of roughly 20 to 80. The paper reports the monotherapy dose-escalation portion (N of about 47 patients) of the phase I ivuxolimab trial. Prior anti-PD-1, anti-PD-L1 or anti-CTLA-4 therapy was permitted, and 35% to 40% of dose-escalation patients had received checkpoint inhibitors. General study outcomes and caveats: The antigen specificity of the peripheral T cells that underwent clonal expansion was not determined. After ivuxolimab, more expanded clones were found on average in CD8+ T cells than in CD4+ T cells. At doses from 0.1 to 3.0 mg/kg, clonal expansion was seen in both CD4+ and CD8+ blood T cells between baseline and week 6. In the 0.1-3.0 mg/kg groups, partial responders were among the patients with the lowest normalized peripheral clonal expansion, particularly in CD8+ T cells. Low levels of normalized T-cell clonal expansion were also seen in some nonresponding patients.

To sequence the TCRbeta CDR3 region, genomic DNA was isolated from the sorted cells. TCRbeta CDR3 regions were sequenced using the immunoSEQ Assay. TCRdb re-hosts the immuneACCESS table, in-frame sequences only. Its copies lack some clones; in the studies checked, an unresolved V gene accounts for under half of them, and the cause for the rest is not known. The sample table holds 20,000 to 25,000 clones, of which 85% to 90% were seen once. 20% to 25% of the sample goes to the ten largest clones. The trial excluded patients who had a history of autoimmune disease or who were on systemic immunosuppression. Peripheral blood for TCR sequencing was drawn from every dose cohort at baseline, at cycle 4 day 1 and at cycle 7 day 1. Samples were obtained from an open-label, multicenter, first-in-human phase I dose-escalation trial of ivuxolimab. Adults with locally advanced or metastatic head and neck squamous cell, hepatocellular, melanoma or renal cell carcinoma were enrolled in the trial. Before TCR sequencing, CD4+ and CD8+ T cells were separately sorted from peripheral blood.

As regards this clone: The antigen it binds to is not known. Per-base quality was not reported, and no clone a single base away is much larger than it.

Sequencing used CD4+ or CD8+ T cells sorted from blood, obtained in a trial of the OX40 agonist ivuxolimab. This TCR came from an adult with an advanced solid tumor such as melanoma, head and neck, liver or kidney cancer.

The DNA is as follows: TGTGCCAGCAGCCAAGCGGTCGGGAGGGGCACTGAAGCTTTCTTT. It encodes CASSQAVGRGTEAFF. The chain joins TRBV14 to TRBJ1-1; 5 matching bases give a weak D call of TRBD1. Taken from the germline V gene, the CDR1 and CDR2 loops are SGHDN and FVKESK. V lost 1 base and J lost 4 bases; the stretch between them is 13 bases long. The CDR3, cysteine through phenylalanine, is 15 amino acids long. Just the 45-base CDR3 DNA is kept, in frame starting at base 1.